These T cell receptor beta chains were read from a single sample in a study of CD8 T cells in Susac syndrome. TCRdb re-called the immunoSEQ multiplex PCR reads with MiXCR, one entry per CDR3 protein. The sample yields roughly 130,000 distinct CDR3 sequences, approximately 94% seen once. Sequenced: CD4+ T cells from PBMCs. Every receptor here comes from a human donor with multiple sclerosis. Each CDR3 is given with its conserved first and last residue. A D gene is named only where the DNA matches it firmly. Only part of the rows carry a size: once, few, many, or a class if the clone is expanded.

clone size: -
CDR3 length: 15
V gene: TRBV30
D gene: TRBD2
J gene: TRBJ2-1
CDR3 protein: CAWRTIAGGVTGQFF
CDR3 DNA: TGTGCCTGGAGGACCATAGCGGGAGGGGTTACTGGGCAGTTCTTC

clone size: -
CDR3 length: 15
V gene: TRBV19
D gene: -
J gene: TRBJ1-1
CDR3 protein: CASSPLGGVNTEAFF
CDR3 DNA: TGTGCCAGTAGTCCCCTAGGGGGAGTGAACACTGAAGCTTTCTTT

clone size: once
CDR3 length: 14
V gene: TRBV7-2
D gene: -
J gene: TRBJ2-1
CDR3 protein: CASSPRRKGYEQFF
CDR3 DNA: TGTGCCAGCAGCCCCCGCCGGAAGGGGTATGAGCAGTTCTTC

clone size: -
CDR3 length: 14
V gene: TRBV18
D gene: -
J gene: TRBJ1-2
CDR3 protein: CASSPSDSSYGYTF
CDR3 DNA: TGTGCCAGCTCACCTTCGGACAGTTCCTATGGCTACACCTTC

clone size: -
CDR3 length: 14
V gene: TRBV19
D gene: TRBD1
J gene: TRBJ2-5
CDR3 protein: CASRGGQGGETQYF
CDR3 DNA: TGTGCCAGTAGAGGGGGACAGGGGGGAGAGACCCAGTACTTC

clone size: -
CDR3 length: 13
V gene: TRBV29-1
D gene: TRBD1
J gene: TRBJ1-1
CDR3 protein: CSVRYRGGTEAFF
CDR3 DNA: TGCAGCGTTCGTTACAGGGGTGGGACTGAAGCTTTCTTT

clone size: -
CDR3 length: 13
V gene: TRBV5-6
D gene: -
J gene: TRBJ2-5
CDR3 protein: CASSGLGDGTQYF
CDR3 DNA: TGTGCCAGCAGCGGTCTTGGAGATGGGACCCAGTACTTC

clone size: -
CDR3 length: 18
V gene: TRBV30
D gene: -
J gene: TRBJ1-3
CDR3 protein: CAWGLDRSFPRGGNTIYF
CDR3 DNA: TGTGCCTGGGGCCTCGACCGATCGTTCCCGAGAGGTGGAAACACCATATATTTT

clone size: -
CDR3 length: 11
V gene: TRBV29-1
D gene: -
J gene: TRBJ1-2
CDR3 protein: CSVEGSIGYTF
CDR3 DNA: TGCAGCGTTGAGGGCAGCATCGGCTACACCTTC

clone size: -
CDR3 length: 15
V gene: TRBV5-1
D gene: -
J gene: TRBJ2-2
CDR3 protein: CASSPLEGGTGELFF
CDR3 DNA: TGCGCCAGCAGTCCCTTGGAAGGAGGCACCGGGGAGCTGTTTTTT

clone size: -
CDR3 length: 13
V gene: TRBV7-2
D gene: -
J gene: TRBJ2-7
CDR3 protein: CASSPGRPSEQYF
CDR3 DNA: TGTGCCAGCAGCCCCGGGCGGCCGAGTGAGCAGTACTTC

clone size: -
CDR3 length: 16
V gene: TRBV9
D gene: -
J gene: TRBJ1-3
CDR3 protein: CASSVETARAGNTIYF
CDR3 DNA: TGTGCCAGCAGCGTAGAGACAGCCAGGGCCGGAAACACCATATATTTT

clone size: -
CDR3 length: 15
V gene: TRBV5-1
D gene: TRBD2
J gene: TRBJ2-1
CDR3 protein: CASSPAAGAYNEQFF
CDR3 DNA: TGCGCCAGCAGCCCCGCTGCGGGAGCCTACAATGAGCAGTTCTTC

clone size: -
CDR3 length: 12
V gene: TRBV30
D gene: -
J gene: TRBJ2-7
CDR3 protein: CAWSPTSYEQYF
CDR3 DNA: TGTGCCTGGAGTCCCACTAGTTACGAGCAGTACTTC

clone size: -
CDR3 length: 15
V gene: TRBV18
D gene: TRBD2
J gene: TRBJ2-3
CDR3 protein: CASSLGTSSTDTQYF
CDR3 DNA: TGTGCCAGCTCCCTCGGGACTAGCAGCACAGATACGCAGTATTTT

clone size: -
CDR3 length: 14
V gene: TRBV2
D gene: TRBD1
J gene: TRBJ1-1
CDR3 protein: CASSEWTGDTEAFF
CDR3 DNA: TGTGCCAGCAGTGAATGGACAGGGGACACTGAAGCTTTCTTT

clone size: -
CDR3 length: 13
V gene: TRBV30
D gene: -
J gene: TRBJ1-4
CDR3 protein: CAWSSRGAEKLFF
CDR3 DNA: TGTGCCTGGAGTAGCAGGGGTGCTGAAAAACTGTTTTTT

clone size: -
CDR3 length: 14
V gene: TRBV9
D gene: -
J gene: TRBJ2-1
CDR3 protein: CASSVAFENNEQFF
CDR3 DNA: TGTGCCAGCAGCGTAGCTTTCGAAAACAATGAGCAGTTCTTC

clone size: -
CDR3 length: 15
V gene: TRBV30
D gene: -
J gene: TRBJ2-3
CDR3 protein: CAWSDLLKSYDTQYF
CDR3 DNA: TGTGCCTGGAGCGATCTATTAAAATCCTACGATACGCAGTATTTT

clone size: -
CDR3 length: 15
V gene: TRBV29-1
D gene: TRBD1
J gene: TRBJ2-2
CDR3 protein: CSVLRTGANTGELFF
CDR3 DNA: TGCAGCGTCCTACGGACAGGGGCGAACACCGGGGAGCTGTTTTTT

clone size: -
CDR3 length: 16
V gene: TRBV24-1
D gene: TRBD2
J gene: TRBJ2-3
CDR3 protein: CAASDPSGRDRDTQYF
CDR3 DNA: TGTGCCGCCAGTGATCCTAGCGGGAGGGATCGGGATACGCAGTATTTT

clone size: -
CDR3 length: 12
V gene: TRBV4-3
D gene: TRBD1
J gene: TRBJ1-1
CDR3 protein: CASSPDRHEAFF
CDR3 DNA: TGCGCCAGCAGCCCGGACAGGCATGAAGCTTTCTTT

clone size: -
CDR3 length: 13
V gene: TRBV27
D gene: -
J gene: TRBJ2-3
CDR3 protein: CATASLLADTQYF
CDR3 DNA: TGTGCCACAGCGTCACTCCTGGCAGATACGCAGTATTTT

clone size: -
CDR3 length: 14
V gene: TRBV5-4
D gene: TRBD1
J gene: TRBJ1-4
CDR3 protein: CASSLQGAVEKLFF
CDR3 DNA: TGTGCCAGCAGCTTACAGGGGGCTGTTGAAAAACTGTTTTTT

clone size: -
CDR3 length: 13
V gene: TRBV9
D gene: -
J gene: TRBJ2-7
CDR3 protein: CASSPTGAYEQYF
CDR3 DNA: TGTGCCAGCAGCCCTACCGGAGCCTACGAGCAGTACTTC

clone size: -
CDR3 length: 15
V gene: TRBV5-6
D gene: TRBD1
J gene: TRBJ2-3
CDR3 protein: CASSLWTGHTDTQYF
CDR3 DNA: TGTGCCAGCAGCCTATGGACAGGCCACACAGATACGCAGTATTTT

clone size: once
CDR3 length: 15
V gene: TRBV6-2/TRBV6-3
D gene: TRBD1
J gene: TRBJ2-7
CDR3 protein: CASSWTGFGSYEQYF
CDR3 DNA: TGTGCCAGCAGTTGGACAGGGTTTGGTTCCTACGAGCAGTACTTC

clone size: -
CDR3 length: 15
V gene: TRBV7-2
D gene: -
J gene: TRBJ1-2
CDR3 protein: CASSKLTPPPYGYTF
CDR3 DNA: TGTGCCAGCAGCAAGCTCACACCACCCCCTTATGGCTACACCTTC

clone size: once
CDR3 length: 17
V gene: TRBV6-5
D gene: -
J gene: TRBJ1-1
CDR3 protein: CASSYQGGGGLNTEAFF
CDR3 DNA: TGTGCCAGCAGTTACCAGGGAGGAGGGGGGTTGAACACTGAAGCTTTCTTT

clone size: once
CDR3 length: 17
V gene: TRBV3-1
D gene: -
J gene: TRBJ1-6
CDR3 protein: CASSQPPGQPYNSPLHF
CDR3 DNA: TGTGCCAGCAGCCAACCGCCCGGACAGCCTTATAATTCACCCCTCCACTTT

clone size: -
CDR3 length: 14
V gene: TRBV18
D gene: TRBD1
J gene: TRBJ2-1
CDR3 protein: CASGTGGSYNEQFF
CDR3 DNA: TGTGCCAGCGGGACAGGGGGTTCCTACAATGAGCAGTTCTTC

clone size: -
CDR3 length: 15
V gene: TRBV5-1
D gene: TRBD1
J gene: TRBJ2-5
CDR3 protein: CASSPGTGVRETQYF
CDR3 DNA: TGCGCCAGCAGCCCAGGGACAGGGGTTAGGGAGACCCAGTACTTC

clone size: -
CDR3 length: 16
V gene: TRBV2
D gene: TRBD1
J gene: TRBJ1-2
CDR3 protein: CASSSTARQGSKGYTF
CDR3 DNA: TGTGCCAGCAGTTCGACCGCTCGACAGGGGAGTAAGGGCTACACCTTC

clone size: -
CDR3 length: 15
V gene: TRBV5-1
D gene: -
J gene: TRBJ2-1
CDR3 protein: CASSLNARRDNEQFF
CDR3 DNA: TGCGCCAGCAGCTTGAACGCCAGGAGGGACAATGAGCAGTTCTTC

clone size: -
CDR3 length: 11
V gene: TRBV19
D gene: -
J gene: TRBJ2-1
CDR3 protein: CASMWGNEQFF
CDR3 DNA: TGTGCCAGTATGTGGGGGAATGAGCAGTTCTTC

clone size: -
CDR3 length: 13
V gene: TRBV20-1
D gene: TRBD1
J gene: TRBJ2-2
CDR3 protein: CSATQGSTGELFF
CDR3 DNA: TGCAGTGCTACACAGGGGAGCACCGGGGAGCTGTTTTTT

clone size: once
CDR3 length: 14
V gene: TRBV6-5
D gene: -
J gene: TRBJ1-6
CDR3 protein: CASSPDGGNSPLHF
CDR3 DNA: TGTGCCAGCAGTCCTGACGGGGGGAATTCACCCCTCCACTTT

clone size: once
CDR3 length: 12
V gene: TRBV7-2
D gene: -
J gene: TRBJ2-4
CDR3 protein: CASSFGRSSQYF
CDR3 DNA: TGTGCCAGCAGCTTCGGACGAAGCTCTCAGTACTTC